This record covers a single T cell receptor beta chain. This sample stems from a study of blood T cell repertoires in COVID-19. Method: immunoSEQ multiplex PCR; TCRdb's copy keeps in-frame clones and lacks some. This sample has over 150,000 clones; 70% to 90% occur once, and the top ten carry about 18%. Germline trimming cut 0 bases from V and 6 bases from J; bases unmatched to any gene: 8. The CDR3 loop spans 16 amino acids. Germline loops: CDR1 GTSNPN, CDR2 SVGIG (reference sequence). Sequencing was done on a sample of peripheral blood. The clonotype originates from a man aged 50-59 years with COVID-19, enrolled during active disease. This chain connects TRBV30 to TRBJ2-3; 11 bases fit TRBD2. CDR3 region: CAWSVSSGRAADTQYF. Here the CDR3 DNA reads TGTGCCTGGAGTGTGAGTAGCGGGAGGGCCGCCGATACGCAGTATTTT.